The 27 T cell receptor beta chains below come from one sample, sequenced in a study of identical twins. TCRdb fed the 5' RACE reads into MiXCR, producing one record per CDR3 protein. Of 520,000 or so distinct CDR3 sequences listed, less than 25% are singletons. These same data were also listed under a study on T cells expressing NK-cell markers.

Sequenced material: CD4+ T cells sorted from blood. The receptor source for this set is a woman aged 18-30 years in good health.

The CDR3 here is CASIEAGGSYNEQFF. The CDR3 nucleotides are TGCGCCAGCATAGAAGCGGGGGGCTCCTACAATGAGCAGTTCTTC. J is TRBJ2-1 and V is TRBV5-1; the match to TRBD2 covers 9 bases. The trim removed 6 bases at V and 0 bases at J, leaving 4 bases unmatched. Germline assignment: CDR1 SGHRS and CDR2 YFSETQ. This CDR3 has 15 residues.

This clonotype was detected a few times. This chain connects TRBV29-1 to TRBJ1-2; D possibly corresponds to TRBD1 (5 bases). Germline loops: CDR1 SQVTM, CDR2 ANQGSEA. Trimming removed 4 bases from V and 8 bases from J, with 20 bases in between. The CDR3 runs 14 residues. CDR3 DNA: TGCAGCGTTGGGCTGTCGGCAGGTGGGGACGGCTACACCTTC. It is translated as CSVGLSAGGDGYTF.

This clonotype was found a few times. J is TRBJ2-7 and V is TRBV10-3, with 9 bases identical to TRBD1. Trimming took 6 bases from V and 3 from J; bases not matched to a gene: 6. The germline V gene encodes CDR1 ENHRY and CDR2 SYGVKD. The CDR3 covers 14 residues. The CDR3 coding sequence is TGTGCCATCAGCACCACAGGGGGCGGCTACGAGCAGTACTTC. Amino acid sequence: CAISTTGGGYEQYF.

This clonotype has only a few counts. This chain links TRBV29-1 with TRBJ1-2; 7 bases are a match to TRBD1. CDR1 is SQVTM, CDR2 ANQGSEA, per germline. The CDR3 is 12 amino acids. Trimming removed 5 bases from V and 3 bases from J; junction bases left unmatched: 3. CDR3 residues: CSVLQGDYGYTF. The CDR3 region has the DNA TGCAGCGTTCTCCAGGGGGACTATGGCTACACCTTC.

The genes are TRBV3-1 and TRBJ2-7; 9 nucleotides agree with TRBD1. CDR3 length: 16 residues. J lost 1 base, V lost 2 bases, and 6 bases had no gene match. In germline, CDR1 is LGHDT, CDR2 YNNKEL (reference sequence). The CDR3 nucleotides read TGTGCCAGCAGCCAAACCGGGACAGGGAGGTCCTACGAGCAGTACTTC. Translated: CASSQTGTGRSYEQYF.

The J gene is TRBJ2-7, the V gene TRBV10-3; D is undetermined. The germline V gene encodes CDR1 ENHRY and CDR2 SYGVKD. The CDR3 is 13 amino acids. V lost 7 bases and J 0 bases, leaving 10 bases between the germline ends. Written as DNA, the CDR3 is TGTGCCATCATGGCGGACCCCTCCTACGAGCAGTACTTC. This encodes CAIMADPSYEQYF.

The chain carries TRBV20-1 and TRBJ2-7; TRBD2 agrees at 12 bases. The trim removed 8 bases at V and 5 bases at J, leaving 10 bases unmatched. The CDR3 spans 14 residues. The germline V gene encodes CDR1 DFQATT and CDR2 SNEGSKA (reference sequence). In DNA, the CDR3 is TGCAGTCTAAGGGTACCTAGCGGGGGGGACGAGCAGTACTTC. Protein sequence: CSLRVPSGGDEQYF.

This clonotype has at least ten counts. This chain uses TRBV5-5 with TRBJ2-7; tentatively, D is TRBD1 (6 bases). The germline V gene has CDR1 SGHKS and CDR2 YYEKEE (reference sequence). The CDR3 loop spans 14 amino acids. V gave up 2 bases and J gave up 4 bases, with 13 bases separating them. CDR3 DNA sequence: TGTGCCAGCAGCTTACAACAGGGTCGGTACGAGCAGTACTTC. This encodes CASSLQQGRYEQYF.

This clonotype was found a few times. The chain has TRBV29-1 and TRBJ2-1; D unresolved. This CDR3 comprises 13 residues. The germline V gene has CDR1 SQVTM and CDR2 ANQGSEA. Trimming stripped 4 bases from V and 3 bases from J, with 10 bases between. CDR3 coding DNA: TGCAGCGTTGGGCGGACCTTCTACAATGAGCAGTTCTTC. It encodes CSVGRTFYNEQFF.

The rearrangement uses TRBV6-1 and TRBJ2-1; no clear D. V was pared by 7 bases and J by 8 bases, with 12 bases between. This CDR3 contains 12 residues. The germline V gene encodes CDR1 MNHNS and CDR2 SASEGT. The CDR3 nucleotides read TGTGCCAGCACCCCCCGCATCCATGAGCAGTTCTTC. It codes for CASTPRIHEQFF.

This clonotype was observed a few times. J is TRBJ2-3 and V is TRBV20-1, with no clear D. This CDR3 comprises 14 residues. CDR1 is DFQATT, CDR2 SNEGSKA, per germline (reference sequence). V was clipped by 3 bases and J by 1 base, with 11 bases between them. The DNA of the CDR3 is TGCAGTGCTAGGGGTTGGAGTCGCACAGATACGCAGTATTTT. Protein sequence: CSARGWSRTDTQYF.

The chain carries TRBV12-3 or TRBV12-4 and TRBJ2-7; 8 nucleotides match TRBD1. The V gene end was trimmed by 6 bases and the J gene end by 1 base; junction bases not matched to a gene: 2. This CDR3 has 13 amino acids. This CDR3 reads CASRGQVSYEQYF. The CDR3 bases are TGTGCCAGCAGGGGACAGGTATCCTACGAGCAGTACTTC.

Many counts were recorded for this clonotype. The CDR3 region has the DNA TGCGCCAGCTCCGTACCAGATATAGATACGCAGTATTTT. It encodes CASSVPDIDTQYF. The V and J genes are TRBV5-1 and TRBJ2-3, with D uncertain. The CDR3 loop spans 13 amino acids. The germline V gene encodes CDR1 SGHRS and CDR2 YFSETQ. V dropped 7 bases and J dropped 5 bases, with 14 bases sitting between them.

The CDR3 loop reads CAISVAGVAHEQYF. The CDR3 DNA follows: TGTGCCATCAGTGTCGCAGGGGTTGCTCACGAGCAGTACTTC. J is TRBJ2-7 and V is TRBV10-3; tentative D call: TRBD1 (6 bases). The CDR3 is 14 residues long. V lost 4 bases, J lost 5 bases, and 15 bases lay in between. Germline V gives CDR1 ENHRY, CDR2 SYGVKD.

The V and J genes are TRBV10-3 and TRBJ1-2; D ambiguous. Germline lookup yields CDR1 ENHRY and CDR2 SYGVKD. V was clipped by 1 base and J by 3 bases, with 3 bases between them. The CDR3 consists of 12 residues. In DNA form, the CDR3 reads TGTGCCATCAGTGAGTTGGACTATGGCTACACCTTC. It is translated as CAISELDYGYTF.

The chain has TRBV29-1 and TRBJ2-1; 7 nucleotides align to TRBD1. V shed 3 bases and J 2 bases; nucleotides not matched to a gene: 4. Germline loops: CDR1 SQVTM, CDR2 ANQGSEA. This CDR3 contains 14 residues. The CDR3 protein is CSVDRGGAYNEQFF. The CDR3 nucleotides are TGCAGCGTTGATAGAGGGGGCGCCTACAATGAGCAGTTCTTC.

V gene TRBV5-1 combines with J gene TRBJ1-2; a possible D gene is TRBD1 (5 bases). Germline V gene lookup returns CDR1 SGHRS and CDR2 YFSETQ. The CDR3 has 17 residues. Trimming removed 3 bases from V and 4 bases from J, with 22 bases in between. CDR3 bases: TGCGCCAGCAGCTCGGGTTTCGGAGGACACCGTCCCTATGGCTACACCTTC. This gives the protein CASSSGFGGHRPYGYTF.

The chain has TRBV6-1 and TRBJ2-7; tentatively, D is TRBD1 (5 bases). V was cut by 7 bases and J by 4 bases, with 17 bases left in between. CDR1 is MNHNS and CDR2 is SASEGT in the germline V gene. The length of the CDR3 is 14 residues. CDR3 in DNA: TGTGCCAGCACCCACAGGCGGATTGGATACGAGCAGTACTTC. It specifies CASTHRRIGYEQYF.

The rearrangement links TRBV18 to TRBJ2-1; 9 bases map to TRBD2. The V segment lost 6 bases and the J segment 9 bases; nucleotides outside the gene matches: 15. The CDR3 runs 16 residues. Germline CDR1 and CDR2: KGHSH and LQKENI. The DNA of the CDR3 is TGTGCCAGCTCGACAAGGGCGGGGACTAGCATGGTTGAGCAGTTCTTC. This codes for CASSTRAGTSMVEQFF.

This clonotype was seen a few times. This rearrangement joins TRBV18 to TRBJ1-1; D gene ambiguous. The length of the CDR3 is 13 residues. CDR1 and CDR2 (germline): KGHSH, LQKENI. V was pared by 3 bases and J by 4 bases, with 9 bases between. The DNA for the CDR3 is TGTGCCAGCTCACCGGGTCGTCTCACTGAAGCTTTCTTT. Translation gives CASSPGRLTEAFF.

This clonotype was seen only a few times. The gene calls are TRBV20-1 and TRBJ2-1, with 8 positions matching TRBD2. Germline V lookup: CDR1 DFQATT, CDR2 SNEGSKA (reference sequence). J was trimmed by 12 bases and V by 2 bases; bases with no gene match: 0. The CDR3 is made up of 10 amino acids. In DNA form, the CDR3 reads TGCAGTGCTAGACGGGAGGGGCAGTTCTTC. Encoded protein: CSARREGQFF.

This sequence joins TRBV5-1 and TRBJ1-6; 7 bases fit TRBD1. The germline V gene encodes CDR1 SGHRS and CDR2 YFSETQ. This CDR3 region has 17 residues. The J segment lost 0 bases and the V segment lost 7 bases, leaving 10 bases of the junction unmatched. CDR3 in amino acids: CASHRDSPSSYNSPLHF. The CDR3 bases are TGCGCCAGCCACCGGGACAGTCCTAGCTCCTATAATTCACCCCTCCACTTT.

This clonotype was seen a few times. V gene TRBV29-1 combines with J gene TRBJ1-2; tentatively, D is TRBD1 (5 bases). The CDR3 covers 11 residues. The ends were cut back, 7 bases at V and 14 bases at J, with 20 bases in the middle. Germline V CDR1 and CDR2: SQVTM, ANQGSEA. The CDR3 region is CSGIGQARLTF. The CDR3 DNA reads TGCAGCGGAATAGGACAAGCCCGATTGACCTTC.

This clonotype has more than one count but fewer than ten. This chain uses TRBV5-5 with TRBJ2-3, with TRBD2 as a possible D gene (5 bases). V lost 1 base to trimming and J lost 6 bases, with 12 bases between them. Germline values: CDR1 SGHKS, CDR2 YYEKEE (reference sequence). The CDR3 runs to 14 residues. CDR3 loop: CASSLWTPRDTQYF. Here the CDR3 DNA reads TGTGCCAGCAGCTTGTGGACTCCCCGGGATACGCAGTATTTT.

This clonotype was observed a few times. The CDR3 spells CASSQQGRGFTEAFF. CDR3 sequence (DNA): TGTGCCAGCAGCCAACAGGGGAGGGGGTTCACTGAAGCTTTCTTT. The chain is built from TRBV7-3 and TRBJ1-1, with 7 bases matching TRBD1. The CDR3 contains 15 residues. The trim removed 5 bases at V and 4 bases at J, leaving 10 bases unmatched. The germline V gene has CDR1 SGHTA and CDR2 FQGTGA.

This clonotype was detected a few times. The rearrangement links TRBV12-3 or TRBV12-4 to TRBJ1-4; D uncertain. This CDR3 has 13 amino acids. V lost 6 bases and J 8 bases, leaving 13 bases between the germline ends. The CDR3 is CASSIRKREKLFF. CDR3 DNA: TGTGCCAGCAGCATAAGAAAAAGGGAAAAACTGTTTTTT.

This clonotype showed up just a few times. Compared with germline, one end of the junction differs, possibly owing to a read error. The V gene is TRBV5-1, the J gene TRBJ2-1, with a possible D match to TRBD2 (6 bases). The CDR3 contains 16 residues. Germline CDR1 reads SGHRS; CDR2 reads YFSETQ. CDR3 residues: CASSLEAGSSYTEQFF. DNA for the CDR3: TGCGCCAGCAGCTTGGAGGCGGGGAGCTCCTACACTGAGCAGTTCTTC.